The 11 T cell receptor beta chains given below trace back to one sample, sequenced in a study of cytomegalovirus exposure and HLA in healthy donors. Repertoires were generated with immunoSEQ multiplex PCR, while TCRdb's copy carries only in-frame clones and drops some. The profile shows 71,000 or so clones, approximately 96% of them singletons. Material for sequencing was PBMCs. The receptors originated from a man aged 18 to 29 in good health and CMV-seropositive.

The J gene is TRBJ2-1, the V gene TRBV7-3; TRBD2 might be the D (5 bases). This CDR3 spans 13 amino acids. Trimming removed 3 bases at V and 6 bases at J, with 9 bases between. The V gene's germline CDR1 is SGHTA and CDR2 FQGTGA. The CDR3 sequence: CASSFTSFNEQFF. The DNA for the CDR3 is TGTGCCAGCAGCTTCACTAGTTTCAATGAGCAGTTCTTC.

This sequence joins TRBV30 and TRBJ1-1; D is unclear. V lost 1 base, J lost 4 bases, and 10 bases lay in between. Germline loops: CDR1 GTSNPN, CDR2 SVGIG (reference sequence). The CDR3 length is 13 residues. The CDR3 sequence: CAWSGVWSTEAFF. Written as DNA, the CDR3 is TGTGCCTGGAGTGGGGTATGGAGCACTGAAGCTTTCTTT.

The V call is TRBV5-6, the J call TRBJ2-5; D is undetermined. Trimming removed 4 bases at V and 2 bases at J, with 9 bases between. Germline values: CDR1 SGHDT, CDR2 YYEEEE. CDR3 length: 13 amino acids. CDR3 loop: CASSLTIQETQYF. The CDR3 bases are TGTGCCAGCAGCCTGACAATACAAGAGACCCAGTACTTC. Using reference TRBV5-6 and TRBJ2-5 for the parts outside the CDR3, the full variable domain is DAGVTQSPTHLIKTRGQQVTLRCSPKSGHDTVSWYQQALGQGPQFIFQYYEEEERQRGNFPDRFSGHQFPNYSSELNVNALLLGDSALYLCASSLTIQETQYFGPGTRLLVL.

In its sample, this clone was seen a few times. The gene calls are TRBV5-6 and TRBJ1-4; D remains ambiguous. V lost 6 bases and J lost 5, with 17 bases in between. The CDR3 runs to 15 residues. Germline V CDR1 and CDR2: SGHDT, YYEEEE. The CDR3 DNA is TGTGCCAGCAACATAATACAGAGCCTGAATGAAAAACTGTTTTTT. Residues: CASNIIQSLNEKLFF.

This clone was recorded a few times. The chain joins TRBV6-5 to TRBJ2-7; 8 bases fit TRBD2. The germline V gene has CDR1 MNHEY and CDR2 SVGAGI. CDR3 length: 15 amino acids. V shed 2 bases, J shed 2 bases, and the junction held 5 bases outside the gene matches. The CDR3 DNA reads TGTGCCAGCAGTTACATAGCGGGGAGCGCCTACGAGCAGTACTTC. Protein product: CASSYIAGSAYEQYF.

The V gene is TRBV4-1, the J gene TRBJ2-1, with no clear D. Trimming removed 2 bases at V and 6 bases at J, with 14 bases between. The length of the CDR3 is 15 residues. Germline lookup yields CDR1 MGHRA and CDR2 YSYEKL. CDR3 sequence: CASSQQPGQTNEQFF. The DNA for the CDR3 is TGCGCCAGCAGCCAACAACCGGGTCAAACCAATGAGCAGTTCTTC.

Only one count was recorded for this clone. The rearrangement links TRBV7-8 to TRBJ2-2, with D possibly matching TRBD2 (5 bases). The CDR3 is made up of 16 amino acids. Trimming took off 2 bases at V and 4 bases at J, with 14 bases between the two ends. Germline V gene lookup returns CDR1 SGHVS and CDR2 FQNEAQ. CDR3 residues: CASSLWSGVGTGELFF. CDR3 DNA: TGTGCCAGCAGCTTATGGAGCGGAGTCGGCACCGGGGAGCTGTTTTTT.

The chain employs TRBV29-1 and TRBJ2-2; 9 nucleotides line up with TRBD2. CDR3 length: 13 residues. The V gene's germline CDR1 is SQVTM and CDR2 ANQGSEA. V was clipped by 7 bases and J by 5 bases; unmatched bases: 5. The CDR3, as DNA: TGCAGCGCCCCGGCGGGGGGGACCGGGGAGCTGTTTTTT. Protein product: CSAPAGGTGELFF.

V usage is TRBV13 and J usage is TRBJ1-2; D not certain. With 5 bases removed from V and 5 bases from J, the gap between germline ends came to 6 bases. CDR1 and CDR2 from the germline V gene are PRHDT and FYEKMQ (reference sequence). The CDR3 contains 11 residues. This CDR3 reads CASSPGYGYTF. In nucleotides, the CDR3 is TGTGCCAGCAGCCCGGGGTATGGCTACACCTTC.

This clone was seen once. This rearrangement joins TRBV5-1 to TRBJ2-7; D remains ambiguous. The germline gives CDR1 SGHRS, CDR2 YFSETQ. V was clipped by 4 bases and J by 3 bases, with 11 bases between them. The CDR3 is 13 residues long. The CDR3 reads CASSTRRSYEQYF. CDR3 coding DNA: TGCGCCAGCAGCACCCGACGGAGCTACGAGCAGTACTTC.

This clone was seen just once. The CDR3 loop reads CASRAEVHEQYF. The DNA of the CDR3 is TGTGCCAGCCGGGCGGAGGTGCACGAGCAGTACTTC. The V gene is TRBV2, the J gene TRBJ2-7; TRBD2 might be the D (5 bases). Germline-derived CDR1 and CDR2 are SNHLY and FYNNEI. V gave up 8 bases and J gave up 5 bases, with 13 bases separating them. The CDR3 has 12 residues. The full variable domain, with the rest looked up from reference TRBV2 and TRBJ2-7, is EPEVTQTPSHQVTQMGQEVILRCVPISNHLYFYWYRQILGQKVEFLVSFYNNEISEKSEIFDDQFSVERPDGSNFTLKIRSTKLEDSAMYFCASRAEVHEQYFGPGTRLTVT.